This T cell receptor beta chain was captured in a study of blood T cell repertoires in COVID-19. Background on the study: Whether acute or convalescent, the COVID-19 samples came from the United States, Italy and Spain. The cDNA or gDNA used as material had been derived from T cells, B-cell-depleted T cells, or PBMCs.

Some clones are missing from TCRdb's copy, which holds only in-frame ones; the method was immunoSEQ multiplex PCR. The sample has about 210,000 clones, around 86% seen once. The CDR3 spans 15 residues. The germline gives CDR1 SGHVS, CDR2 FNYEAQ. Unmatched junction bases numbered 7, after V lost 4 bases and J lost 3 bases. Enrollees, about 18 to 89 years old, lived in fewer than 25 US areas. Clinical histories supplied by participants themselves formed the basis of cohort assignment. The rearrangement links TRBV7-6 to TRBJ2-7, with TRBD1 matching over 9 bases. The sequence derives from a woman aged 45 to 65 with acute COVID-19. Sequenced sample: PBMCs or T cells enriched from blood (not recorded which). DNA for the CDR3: TGTGCCAGCAGCTACTTGGAGGGACAGGGCTACGAGCAGTACTTC. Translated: CASSYLEGQGYEQYF.